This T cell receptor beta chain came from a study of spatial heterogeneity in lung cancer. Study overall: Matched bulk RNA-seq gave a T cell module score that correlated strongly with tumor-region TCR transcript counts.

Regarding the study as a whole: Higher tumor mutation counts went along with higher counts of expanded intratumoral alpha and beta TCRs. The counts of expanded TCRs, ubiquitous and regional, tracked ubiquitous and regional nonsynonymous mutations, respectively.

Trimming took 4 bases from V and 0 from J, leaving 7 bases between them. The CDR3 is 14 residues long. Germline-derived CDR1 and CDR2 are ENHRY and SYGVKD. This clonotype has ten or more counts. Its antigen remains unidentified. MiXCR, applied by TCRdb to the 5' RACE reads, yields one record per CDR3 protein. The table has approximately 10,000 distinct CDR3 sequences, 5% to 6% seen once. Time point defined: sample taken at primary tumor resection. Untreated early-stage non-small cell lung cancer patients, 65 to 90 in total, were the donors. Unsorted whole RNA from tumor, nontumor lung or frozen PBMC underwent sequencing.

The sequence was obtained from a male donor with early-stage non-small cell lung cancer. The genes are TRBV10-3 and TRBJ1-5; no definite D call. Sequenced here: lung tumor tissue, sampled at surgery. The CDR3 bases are TGTGCCATCAGTGCGGCAGGTAGCAATCAGCCCCAGCATTTT. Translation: CAISAAGSNQPQHF.